Listed here are 7 T cell receptor beta chains from one sample, sequenced in a study of control samples from healthy donors and cancer patients. Assay used: immunoSEQ multiplex PCR; TCRdb lists only in-frame clones, some missing. The sample shows approximately 160,000 clones, 94% of them seen only once. The sample was blood. These receptor sequences come from a woman aged 18-30 years in good health.

This rearrangement joins TRBV5-4 to TRBJ1-2; TRBD1 matches at 8 bases. The J segment lost 13 bases and the V segment lost 2 bases, leaving 10 bases of the junction unmatched. This CDR3 has 13 amino acids. Germline CDR1 SGHNT, CDR2 YYREEE (reference sequence). The CDR3 nucleotides are TGTGCCAGCAGCTTAATACCGGGACAGGTTGTCACCTTC. It specifies CASSLIPGQVVTF.

This sequence joins TRBV20-1 and TRBJ1-6; 9 nucleotides line up with TRBD1. This CDR3 has 14 amino acids. Trimming cost V 6 bases and J 9 bases; bases outside gene matches: 9. Germline-derived CDR1 and CDR2 are DFQATT and SNEGSKA (reference sequence). CDR3 nucleotide sequence: TGCAGTGCCAGTGCCGGGACAGGGAGTTCACCCCTCCACTTT. Translating it yields CSASAGTGSSPLHF.

The CDR3: CAISDHTSSNTEAFF. CDR3 sequence (DNA): TGTGCCATCAGTGACCACACCTCATCGAACACTGAAGCTTTCTTT. V and J are TRBV10-3 and TRBJ1-1; D gene ambiguous. There are 15 residues in the CDR3. Trimming stripped 3 bases from V and 1 base from J, with 12 bases between. The germline V gene encodes CDR1 ENHRY and CDR2 SYGVKD.

The chain is built from TRBV28 and TRBJ1-1; D is undetermined. The V gene lost 5 bases and the J gene lost 3 bases, with 10 bases spanning the gap. The CDR3 has 13 residues. CDR1 and CDR2 (germline): MDHEN, SYDVKM. CDR3 sequence reads: CASSGADHTEAFF. The CDR3 DNA reads as TGTGCCAGCAGTGGCGCCGATCACACTGAAGCTTTCTTT.

The chain uses TRBV18 and TRBJ1-3; 9 bases agree with TRBD1. Germline V CDR1 and CDR2: KGHSH, LQKENI. CDR3 length: 16 residues. The J segment lost 2 bases and the V segment lost 6 bases, leaving 8 bases of the junction unmatched. The CDR3 is CASSPGQGFTGNTIYF. CDR3 nucleotide sequence: TGTGCCAGCTCCCCGGGACAGGGATTCACTGGAAACACCATATATTTT.

CDR3 region: CAISGETGGIAKNIQYF. The DNA of the CDR3 is TGTGCCATCAGTGGTGAAACAGGGGGTATAGCCAAAAACATTCAGTACTTC. This chain links TRBV10-3 with TRBJ2-4, with 8 bases matching TRBD1. V was pared by 4 bases and J by 0 bases, with 8 bases of the junction left unmatched. The CDR3 sequence is 17 residues long. Looked up from germline, CDR1 is ENHRY and CDR2 is SYGVKD.

The chain carries TRBV12-3 or TRBV12-4 and TRBJ2-7; D call uncertain. V lost 3 bases and J lost 6, with 6 bases in between. This CDR3 has 11 residues. The CDR3 DNA reads as TGTGCCAGCAGTTTTAGTGCCGAGCAGTACTTC. Amino acid sequence: CASSFSAEQYF.